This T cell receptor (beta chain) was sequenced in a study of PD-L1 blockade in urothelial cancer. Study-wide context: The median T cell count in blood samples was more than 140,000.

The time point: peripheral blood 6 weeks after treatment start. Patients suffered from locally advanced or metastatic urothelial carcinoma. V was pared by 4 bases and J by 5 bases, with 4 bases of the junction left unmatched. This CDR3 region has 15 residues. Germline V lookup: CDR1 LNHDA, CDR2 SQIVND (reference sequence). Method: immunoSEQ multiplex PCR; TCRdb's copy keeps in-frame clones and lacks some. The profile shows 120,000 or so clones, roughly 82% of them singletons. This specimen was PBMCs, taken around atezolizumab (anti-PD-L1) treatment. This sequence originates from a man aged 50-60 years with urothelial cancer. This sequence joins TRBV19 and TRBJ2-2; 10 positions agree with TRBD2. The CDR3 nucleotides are TGTGCCAGTAGTAACATAGCGGGAGGTACCGGGGAGCTGTTTTTT. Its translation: CASSNIAGGTGELFF.